What follows are 29 T cell receptor beta chains derived from one specimen sequenced in a study of blood T cell repertoires in COVID-19. The protocol was immunoSEQ multiplex PCR, while the TCRdb copy is restricted to in-frame clones and leaves out a portion. Counted here are 150,000 to 200,000 clones, roughly 85% occurring once; the ten biggest clones make up roughly 8.9%. Sequencing input: PBMCs or T cells enriched from blood (not recorded which). The origin of the receptors is a woman aged 18 to 35 who had recovered from COVID-19.

The CDR3 protein is CASRVTGAPYEQYF. CDR3 nucleotides: TGTGCCAGCAGGGTGACAGGGGCGCCCTACGAGCAGTACTTC. The chain uses TRBV28 and TRBJ2-7; 8 bases are a match to TRBD1. Losses at the gene ends were 6 bases for V and 2 bases for J; bases not matched to a gene: 6. The CDR3 extends over 14 amino acids. Germline V lookup: CDR1 MDHEN, CDR2 SYDVKM.

This clone occurred once. One end of the junction fails to match germline, which may point to a read error. The chain employs TRBV29-1 and TRBJ1-5; the D gene is possibly TRBD1 (5 bases). Germline V CDR1 and CDR2: SQVTM, ANQGSEA. There are 16 residues in the CDR3. The CDR3 nucleotides are TGCAGCGTAGAAGGAATATTTCCACGGGGGAATCAGCCCCAGCATTTT. Its protein product is CSVEGIFPRGNQPQHF.

CDR3 nucleotides: TGTGCCAGCTCACCATCAGCCTACGAGCAGTACTTC. Translation gives CASSPSAYEQYF. This sequence joins TRBV18 and TRBJ2-7; D is ambiguous. This CDR3 has 12 residues. Trimming cost V 2 bases and J 2 bases, with 4 bases left between them. Germline-derived CDR1 and CDR2 are KGHSH and LQKENI.

The chain uses TRBV5-8 and TRBJ2-2; D ambiguous. Trimming removed 1 base from V and 9 bases from J, with 10 bases in between. The CDR3 sequence is 13 residues long. Germline V gene data show CDR1 as SGHTS and CDR2 as YDEGEE. Written as DNA, the CDR3 is TGTGCCAGCAGCTTGCCGGTTTCTCGGGAGCTGTTTTTT. Residues: CASSLPVSRELFF.

This chain connects TRBV30 to TRBJ2-5, with D perhaps TRBD2 (6 bases). Germline CDR1 GTSNPN, CDR2 SVGIG (reference sequence). V lost 5 bases and J lost 12, with 16 bases in between. The CDR3 is 11 amino acids. CDR3 residues: CAWGRDGTEYF. CDR3 coding DNA: TGTGCCTGGGGGAGAGACGGGACTGAGTACTTC.

This chain links TRBV3-1 (or the pseudogene TRBV3-2) with TRBJ2-5; no clear D gene. Germline assignment: CDR1 LGHDT and CDR2 YNNKEL (reference sequence). The CDR3 totals 12 residues. Between the trimmed V and J ends, which lost 1 base and 7 bases, there was a span of 7 bases. The CDR3 spells CASSQVLVTQYF. CDR3 in DNA: TGTGCCAGCAGCCAAGTATTAGTGACCCAGTACTTC.

This clone occurred a few times. The chain recombines TRBV6-4 with TRBJ1-1, with unresolved D. Germline values: CDR1 MRHNA, CDR2 SNTAGT. Between the trimmed V and J ends, which lost 3 bases and 4 bases, there was a span of 9 bases. The CDR3 covers 13 residues. CDR3 DNA: TGTGCCAGCAGTGAATCTGAGAGCACTGAAGCTTTCTTT. This translates into CASSESESTEAFF.

The chain combines TRBV7-2 with TRBJ1-2; possible D gene TRBD1, 6 bases. The CDR3 runs 13 residues. Germline CDR1 and CDR2: SGHTA and FQGNSA. V was clipped by 6 bases and J by 8 bases, with 16 bases between them. The CDR3 bases are TGTGCCAGCAGATTCACAGGGTTCCAGGGCTACACCTTC. Protein sequence: CASRFTGFQGYTF.

The V call is TRBV28, the J call TRBJ2-1, with D maybe TRBD2 (5 bases). This CDR3 region has 15 residues. V gave up 4 bases and J gave up 9 bases, with 19 bases separating them. Germline loops: CDR1 MDHEN, CDR2 SYDVKM. CDR3 region: CASSSGPNLAGEQFF. In DNA, the CDR3 is TGTGCCAGCAGTTCCGGACCTAACCTTGCGGGTGAGCAGTTCTTC. The variable domain in full, completed from reference TRBV28 and TRBJ2-1, reads DVKVTQSSRYLVKRTGEKVFLECVQDMDHENMFWYRQDPGLGLRLIYFSYDVKMKEKGDIPEGYSVSREKKERFSLILESASTNQTSMYLCASSSGPNLAGEQFFGPGTRLTVL.

The V call is TRBV29-1, the J call TRBJ1-2; D not certain. V was trimmed by 4 bases and J by 0 bases, leaving 15 bases between them. CDR1 is SQVTM and CDR2 is ANQGSEA in the germline V gene. There are 15 residues in the CDR3. The CDR3 loop is CSVGREIPTNYGYTF. CDR3 nucleotides: TGCAGCGTTGGGAGGGAAATTCCCACTAACTATGGCTACACCTTC.

V is TRBV12-1 and J is TRBJ2-1; whether TRBD1, the table's D call, matches the DNA was not checked. TRBV12-1 is a recognized pseudogene. There are 14 residues in the CDR3. CDR3 amino acids: CASSYDPQGNEQFF. In DNA form, the CDR3 reads TGTGCCAGCAGCTATGACCCCCAGGGCAATGAGCAGTTCTTC.

V usage is TRBV18 and J usage is TRBJ1-6; TRBD1 matches at 8 bases. The V gene end was trimmed by 1 base and the J gene end by 5 bases; junction bases not matched to a gene: 7. The CDR3 totals 17 residues. CDR1 is KGHSH and CDR2 is LQKENI in the germline V gene. CDR3 protein: CASSPQTRQGNNSPLHF. The CDR3, as DNA: TGTGCCAGCTCACCACAAACGCGACAGGGGAATAATTCACCCCTCCACTTT.

The rearrangement joins TRBV3-1 (or the pseudogene TRBV3-2) to TRBJ1-1; 9 bases agree with TRBD1. Germline-derived CDR1 and CDR2 are LGHDT and YNNKEL (reference sequence). CDR3 length equals 15 residues. J lost 2 bases, V lost 2 bases, and 3 bases had no gene match. CDR3 sequence (DNA): TGTGCCAGCAGCCAATACAGGGGGCGTAACACTGAAGCTTTCTTT. Protein product: CASSQYRGRNTEAFF.

This sequence joins TRBV2 and TRBJ2-7; D may be TRBD2 (6 bases). Trimming shortened V by 0 bases and J by 3 bases, and 12 bases separated the two germline ends. The germline V gene encodes CDR1 SNHLY and CDR2 FYNNEI. This CDR3 has 15 residues. CDR3 in DNA: TGTGCCAGCAGTGAAGCGGAGACTAGATTCTACGAGCAGTACTTC. Its protein is CASSEAETRFYEQYF.

The chain combines TRBV27 with TRBJ1-4, with D hard to call. CDR3 length: 14 amino acids. V shed 3 bases and J shed 3 bases, with 8 bases lying between them. Per germline, CDR1 MNHEY and CDR2 SMNVEV (reference sequence). This CDR3 is CASSFSGPNEKLFF. In nucleotides, the CDR3 is TGTGCCAGCAGTTTCTCTGGGCCTAATGAAAAACTGTTTTTT. Full variable domain (missing parts from reference TRBV27 and TRBJ1-4): EAQVTQNPRYLITVTGKKLTVTCSQNMNHEYMSWYRQDPGLGLRQIYYSMNVEVTDKGDVPEGYKVSRKEKRNFPLILESPSPNQTSLYFCASSFSGPNEKLFFGSGTQLSVL.

The chain joins TRBV7-9 to TRBJ1-3, with D unresolved. The CDR3 has 13 amino acids. The V end lost 1 base, the J end lost 4 bases, and 5 bases lay between the germline ends. CDR1 SEHNR and CDR2 FQNEAQ come from the germline V gene (reference sequence). The CDR3 here is CASSLDMGNTIYF. The CDR3, as DNA: TGTGCCAGCAGCTTAGATATGGGAAACACCATATATTTT.

The chain carries TRBV6-5 and TRBJ2-7; 10 bases fit TRBD1. The CDR3 loop spans 12 amino acids. Germline assignment: CDR1 MNHEY and CDR2 SVGAGI. Trimming took 6 bases from V and 7 from J; bases not matched to a gene: 3. The CDR3 sequence is CASRDRGLEQYF. The CDR3 DNA reads TGTGCCAGCAGAGACAGGGGGCTGGAGCAGTACTTC.

The V gene is TRBV3-1 (or the pseudogene TRBV3-2), the J gene TRBJ2-1, with a possible D match to TRBD2 (5 bases). The CDR3 runs 17 residues. V was cut by 1 base and J by 4 bases, with 17 bases left in between. The germline V gene has CDR1 LGHDT and CDR2 YNNKEL (reference sequence). The CDR3 loop is CASSQGLIGRGYNEQFF. CDR3 DNA: TGTGCCAGCAGCCAAGGCTTAATCGGACGGGGTTACAATGAGCAGTTCTTC.

This clone was seen just once. The V and J genes are TRBV7-6 and TRBJ2-7, with 8 bases identical to TRBD1. V trimming: 3 bases; J trimming: 3 bases; junction bases outside the gene matches: 13. Germline CDR1 reads SGHVS; CDR2 reads FNYEAQ. The CDR3 contains 17 residues. CDR3 loop: CASSFSTTGQDVYEQYF. The CDR3 DNA reads TGTGCCAGCAGCTTTAGTACTACGGGACAGGACGTCTACGAGCAGTACTTC.

The V call is TRBV10-1, the J call TRBJ2-1, with a possible D match to TRBD2 (7 bases). V shed 6 bases and J shed 2 bases, with 8 bases lying between them. The CDR3 extends over 13 amino acids. Germline CDR1 reads WNHNN; CDR2 reads SYGVQD (reference sequence). The CDR3 DNA reads TGCGCCAGCAGCGGGGGGCCCTACAATGAGCAGTTCTTC. Protein product: CASSGGPYNEQFF.

The chain joins TRBV7-2 to TRBJ1-1; D might be TRBD1 (5 bases). Germline V gives CDR1 SGHTA, CDR2 FQGNSA. The CDR3 is 14 residues long. V was trimmed by 1 base and J by 1 base, leaving 7 bases between them. This chain's CDR3 is CASSLEGRNTEAFF. CDR3 coding DNA: TGTGCCAGCAGCTTAGAGGGGCGGAACACTGAAGCTTTCTTT. Full variable domain (rest looked up from reference TRBV7-2 and TRBJ1-1): GAGVSQSPSNKVTEKGKDVELRCDPISGHTALYWYRQSLGQGLEFLIYFQGNSAPDKSGLPSDRFSAERTGGSVSTLTIQRTQQEDSAVYLCASSLEGRNTEAFFGQGTRLTVV.

This clone was counted only a few times. The V and J genes are TRBV7-8 and TRBJ2-1, with D possibly TRBD1 on 6 matching bases. Trimming cost V 3 bases and J 7 bases, with 10 bases left between them. This CDR3 has 13 amino acids. The germline V gene encodes CDR1 SGHVS and CDR2 FQNEAQ. The CDR3 sequence is CASSLYRGNEQFF. DNA of the CDR3: TGTGCCAGCAGCTTGTATAGGGGGAATGAGCAGTTCTTC.

V is TRBV2 and J is TRBJ1-1; D gene ambiguous. The CDR3 loop spans 11 amino acids. Germline V gene sequence: CDR1 SNHLY, CDR2 FYNNEI. V lost 6 bases, J lost 7 bases, and 9 bases lay in between. Written as DNA, the CDR3 is TGTGCCAGCAGCCCGGGATATGAAGCTTTCTTT. The encoded protein is CASSPGYEAFF.

The genes are TRBV30 and TRBJ2-3; D gene unclear. Germline assignment: CDR1 GTSNPN and CDR2 SVGIG (reference sequence). Trimming cost V 2 bases and J 0 bases, with 9 bases left between them. The CDR3 extends over 14 amino acids. The CDR3 loop reads CAWSYAASTDTQYF. The CDR3 coding sequence is TGTGCCTGGAGTTATGCGGCTAGCACAGATACGCAGTATTTT.

V usage is TRBV28 and J usage is TRBJ1-1; D gene ambiguous. In germline, CDR1 is MDHEN, CDR2 SYDVKM. The CDR3 sequence is 15 residues long. V gave up 8 bases and J gave up 3 bases, with 19 bases separating them. CDR3 nucleotide sequence: TGTGCCAGCCGTGGAGGAGGGAAGAGGTACACTGAAGCTTTCTTT. This translates into CASRGGGKRYTEAFF. The whole variable domain, remainder taken from reference TRBV28 and TRBJ1-1, is DVKVTQSSRYLVKRTGEKVFLECVQDMDHENMFWYRQDPGLGLRLIYFSYDVKMKEKGDIPEGYSVSREKKERFSLILESASTNQTSMYLCASRGGGKRYTEAFFGQGTRLTVV.

The chain links TRBV30 to TRBJ2-5, with D maybe TRBD2 (7 bases). The CDR3 contains 11 residues. The germline V gene has CDR1 GTSNPN and CDR2 SVGIG (reference sequence). V lost 0 bases and J lost 12, with 11 bases in between. The CDR3 protein is CAWSVGGPKYF. CDR3 DNA: TGTGCCTGGAGTGTGGGGGGGCCTAAGTACTTC.

The chain has TRBV19 and TRBJ1-5; TRBD1 matches 9 bases. Germline V gene lookup returns CDR1 LNHDA and CDR2 SQIVND (reference sequence). Trimming took 0 bases from V and 6 from J; bases not matched to a gene: 6. The CDR3 spans 16 residues. CDR3 residues: CASSIDTGGSGQPQHF. DNA for the CDR3: TGTGCCAGTAGTATAGATACAGGGGGCTCCGGTCAGCCCCAGCATTTT.

The V call is TRBV7-9, the J call TRBJ1-3; 8 bases are a match to TRBD1. V trimming: 5 bases; J trimming: 2 bases; junction bases outside the gene matches: 8. The CDR3 is 16 residues long. The germline CDR1 and CDR2 sequences are SEHNR and FQNEAQ (reference sequence). CDR3 region: CASSAGGGQAGNTIYF. The DNA of the CDR3 is TGTGCCAGCAGCGCTGGGGGGGGACAGGCTGGAAACACCATATATTTT. The variable domain in full, with the rest retrieved from reference TRBV7-9 and TRBJ1-3, is DTGVSQNPRHKITKRGQNVTFRCDPISEHNRLYWYRQTLGQGPEFLTYFQNEAQLEKSRLLSDRFSAERPKGSFSTLEIQRTEQGDSAMYLCASSAGGGQAGNTIYFGEGSWLTVV.

The chain carries TRBV5-1 and TRBJ2-2; TRBD2 matches 8 bases. The CDR3 covers 14 residues. Trimming cost V 7 bases and J 4 bases; bases outside gene matches: 6. Germline assignment: CDR1 SGHRS and CDR2 YFSETQ. DNA of the CDR3: TGCGCCAGCGGAACTAGCGGAACCACCGGGGAGCTGTTTTTT. Amino acids: CASGTSGTTGELFF.